Listed below are T cell receptor beta chains from one sample, sequenced in a study of long-term antiretroviral therapy in people with HIV. The protocol was immunoSEQ multiplex PCR, while the TCRdb copy is restricted to in-frame clones and leaves out a portion. The profile shows over 40,000 clones, roughly 93% of them singletons. The sequences come from unsorted PBMCs, collected 9.2 years after starting antiretroviral therapy. Receptors originate from a man under 40 with HIV. Both conserved end residues are part of each CDR3. Each record gives: J gene, clone size, CDR3 length, V gene, D gene, CDR3 DNA, CDR3 protein. The D gene is left open where the match is weak. Rows give clone size only sometimes, using once, few, many, or a class for an expanded clone.

J: TRBJ1-1
size: NA
length: 14
V: TRBV7-8
D: NA
DNA: TGTGCCAGCAGCTTCTGGGGCCTGAACACTGAAGCTTTCTTT
CDR3: CASSFWGLNTEAFF

J: TRBJ1-1
size: NA
length: 14
V: TRBV10-3
D: NA
DNA: TGTGCCATCAGTGAGCTTGAAGGACCGGATTCCACGTTCTTT
CDR3: CAISELEGPDSTFF

J: TRBJ2-7
size: NA
length: 17
V: TRBV5-1
D: TRBD1
DNA: TGCGCCAGCAGCTTGACCAACGGCGGGACAGGGAGATACGAGCAGTACTTC
CDR3: CASSLTNGGTGRYEQYF

J: TRBJ1-2
size: NA
length: 14
V: TRBV7-8
D: TRBD1
DNA: TGTGCCAGCAGCAGGGGACAGCGCAACTATGGCTACACCTTC
CDR3: CASSRGQRNYGYTF

J: TRBJ2-1
size: NA
length: 15
V: TRBV29-1
D: TRBD2
DNA: TGCAGCGTTGAATCAAGGGGACTAGAGTTGAATGAGCAGTTCTTC
CDR3: CSVESRGLELNEQFF

J: TRBJ1-6
size: NA
length: 19
V: TRBV11-2
D: NA
DNA: TGTGCCAGCAGCCAAAACCTTTCCCCCGATGGCTCCTATAATTCACCCCTCCACTTT
CDR3: CASSQNLSPDGSYNSPLHF

J: TRBJ1-1
size: NA
length: 16
V: TRBV28
D: TRBD1
DNA: TGTGCCAGCAGTCCATGGACAGGGAGGAGATGGGCTGAAGCTTTCTTT
CDR3: CASSPWTGRRWAEAFF

J: TRBJ2-7
size: NA
length: 16
V: TRBV15
D: NA
DNA: TGTGCCACCAGCAGAGATCGGGGATCGAGCTCCTACGAGCAGTACTTC
CDR3: CATSRDRGSSSYEQYF

J: TRBJ2-5
size: NA
length: 13
V: TRBV5-5
D: NA
DNA: TGTGCCAGCAGCTTAGGAGGGGAAGAGACCCAGTACTTC
CDR3: CASSLGGEETQYF

J: TRBJ1-2
size: once
length: 14
V: TRBV30
D: NA
DNA: TGTGCCTGGATGGGGACCCAGATTAACTATGGCTACACCTTC
CDR3: CAWMGTQINYGYTF

J: TRBJ2-3
size: NA
length: 19
V: TRBV9
D: TRBD1
DNA: TGTGCCAGCAGCGCGAGACAGGGCCCCGTCCCCTTTAGCACAGATACGCAGTATTTT
CDR3: CASSARQGPVPFSTDTQYF

J: TRBJ2-5
size: NA
length: 14
V: TRBV2
D: NA
DNA: TGTGCCAGCCTCTACATGGGAGGTAGAGAGACCCAGTACTTC
CDR3: CASLYMGGRETQYF

J: TRBJ1-2
size: NA
length: 13
V: TRBV29-1
D: NA
DNA: TGCAGCGTCAGGCGGGGGGCGACGGATGGCTACACCTTC
CDR3: CSVRRGATDGYTF

J: TRBJ2-7
size: NA
length: 11
V: TRBV20-1
D: NA
DNA: TGCAGTGCTAGATACAGCTACGAGCAGTACTTC
CDR3: CSARYSYEQYF

J: TRBJ1-2
size: NA
length: 16
V: TRBV9
D: TRBD1
DNA: TGTGCCAGCAGCGTAGACCCCTCCGGACAGGGGGTGGGCTACACCTTC
CDR3: CASSVDPSGQGVGYTF

J: TRBJ1-1
size: few
length: 13
V: TRBV2
D: NA
DNA: TGTGCCAGCATCCCGGACGGCAACACTGAAGCTTTCTTT
CDR3: CASIPDGNTEAFF

J: TRBJ1-2
size: once
length: 14
V: TRBV10-3
D: NA
DNA: TGTGCCATCAGTGAGTCAACAGTTAATTATGGCTACACCTTC
CDR3: CAISESTVNYGYTF

J: TRBJ1-2
size: once
length: 14
V: TRBV4-1
D: NA
DNA: TGCGCCAGCAGCCAAGGACCGACAGACTATGGCTACACCTTC
CDR3: CASSQGPTDYGYTF

J: TRBJ1-4
size: NA
length: 12
V: TRBV5-1
D: TRBD1
DNA: TGCGCCAGCCGACAGGGTAATGAAAAACTGTTTTTT
CDR3: CASRQGNEKLFF

J: TRBJ2-1
size: few
length: 14
V: TRBV5-8
D: TRBD1
DNA: TGTGCCAGCATTGGGACAGCCTCCTCGGATGAGCAGTTCTTC
CDR3: CASIGTASSDEQFF

J: TRBJ1-1
size: NA
length: 16
V: TRBV19
D: TRBD1
DNA: TGTGCCAGTAGTATAGGGCAGGGGGTACGCAACACTGAAGCTTTCTTT
CDR3: CASSIGQGVRNTEAFF

J: TRBJ1-1
size: NA
length: 15
V: TRBV6-1
D: NA
DNA: TGTGCCAGCAGTGACCACCCCCGGGGAGGGACGAAAGCTTTCTTT
CDR3: CASSDHPRGGTKAFF

J: TRBJ1-1
size: NA
length: 10
V: TRBV20-1
D: NA
DNA: TGCAGTGCTAGGGGGATGGAAGCTTTCTTT
CDR3: CSARGMEAFF

J: TRBJ2-3
size: NA
length: 19
V: TRBV5-1
D: TRBD2
DNA: TGCGCCAGCAGCTTGGAAGGTTGGACTAGCGGTACTAGCACAGATACGCAGTATTTT
CDR3: CASSLEGWTSGTSTDTQYF

J: TRBJ2-1
size: NA
length: 14
V: TRBV6-5
D: TRBD2
DNA: TGTGCCAGCAGTCCGCCGGGACTAGGCGATGAGCAGTTCTTC
CDR3: CASSPPGLGDEQFF

J: TRBJ2-2
size: NA
length: 15
V: TRBV11-3
D: TRBD2
DNA: TGTGCCAGCAGCTTGGGGAGCGGGGACACCGGGGAGCTGTTTTTT
CDR3: CASSLGSGDTGELFF

J: TRBJ1-2
size: NA
length: 16
V: TRBV7-9
D: TRBD1
DNA: TGTGCCAGCAGCCCCAGACAGGGGTGGTCCCGCTATGGCTACACCTTC
CDR3: CASSPRQGWSRYGYTF

J: TRBJ1-5
size: NA
length: 14
V: TRBV9
D: NA
DNA: TGTGCCAGCAGCGCCAGGGGTGGGAATCAGCCCCAGCATTTT
CDR3: CASSARGGNQPQHF

J: TRBJ2-1
size: NA
length: 13
V: TRBV27
D: TRBD1
DNA: TGTGCCAGCGCACGGGACAGGCCCAATGAGCAGTTCTTC
CDR3: CASARDRPNEQFF

J: TRBJ2-1
size: NA
length: 13
V: TRBV5-1
D: NA
DNA: TGCGCCAGCAGCTTGGAGGGGACAAGAGAGCAGTTCTTC
CDR3: CASSLEGTREQFF

J: TRBJ2-3
size: NA
length: 15
V: TRBV5-1
D: TRBD2
DNA: TGCGCCAGCAGCTCGGTCGCGGGGGGTGGAAATACGCAGTATTTT
CDR3: CASSSVAGGGNTQYF

J: TRBJ1-5
size: NA
length: 15
V: TRBV19
D: TRBD1
DNA: TGTGCCAGTAGCCCGGGACAGGGTTTTAGTCAGCCCCAGCATTTT
CDR3: CASSPGQGFSQPQHF

J: TRBJ2-4
size: NA
length: 19
V: TRBV12-5
D: NA
DNA: TGTGCTAGTGCCAATACATTAGACAGCCCCGATTACCCCAAAAACATTCAGTACTTC
CDR3: CASANTLDSPDYPKNIQYF

J: TRBJ1-1
size: NA
length: 17
V: TRBV11-2
D: NA
DNA: TGTGCCAGCAGCTTCCCCCGACTTGGGGAGTCGAACACTGAAGCTTTCTTT
CDR3: CASSFPRLGESNTEAFF

J: TRBJ1-6
size: NA
length: 14
V: TRBV27
D: NA
DNA: TGTGCCAGCGGCCAGACGTTACATCCCGCACCCCTCCACTTT
CDR3: CASGQTLHPAPLHF

J: TRBJ1-2
size: NA
length: 13
V: TRBV7-3
D: NA
DNA: TGTGCCAGCAGCTCAGAACAAAGGGGGGGCTACACCTTC
CDR3: CASSSEQRGGYTF

J: TRBJ1-5
size: NA
length: 13
V: TRBV6-1
D: NA
DNA: TGTGCCATACAGGACGCGAGCAATCAGCCCCAGCATTTT
CDR3: CAIQDASNQPQHF

J: TRBJ2-1
size: NA
length: 13
V: TRBV5-1
D: TRBD2
DNA: TGCGCCAGCAGACTAGCGGGGTACAATGAGCAGTTCTTC
CDR3: CASRLAGYNEQFF

J: TRBJ2-2
size: NA
length: 16
V: TRBV6-4
D: NA
DNA: TGTGCCAGCAGTGACGGTGGGGGGGCGAGCACCGGGGAGCTGTTTTTT
CDR3: CASSDGGGASTGELFF

J: TRBJ2-7
size: NA
length: 16
V: TRBV6-5
D: NA
DNA: TGTGCCAGCAGTTACTCTTGGACGGCAGGCTCCTACGAGCAGTACTTC
CDR3: CASSYSWTAGSYEQYF

J: TRBJ1-2
size: NA
length: 13
V: TRBV28
D: NA
DNA: TGTGCCAGCAGCCTAAGGCAGGAAGGTGGCTACACCTTC
CDR3: CASSLRQEGGYTF

J: TRBJ1-2
size: NA
length: 10
V: TRBV9
D: NA
DNA: TGTGCCAGCAGCGGGTATGGCTACACCTTC
CDR3: CASSGYGYTF

J: TRBJ2-3
size: NA
length: 15
V: TRBV7-3
D: NA
DNA: TGTGCCAGCAGCAAAGGCGGGACTGGCACAGATACGCAGTATTTT
CDR3: CASSKGGTGTDTQYF

J: TRBJ1-6
size: NA
length: 16
V: TRBV6-5
D: TRBD1
DNA: TGTGCCAGCAGTTACTGGGACAGGGGGTCTAATTCACCCCTCCACTTT
CDR3: CASSYWDRGSNSPLHF

J: TRBJ2-3
size: NA
length: 17
V: TRBV4-1
D: TRBD2
DNA: TGCGCCAGCAGCCACAGCGGATACGGGGGGTACACAGATACGCAGTATTTT
CDR3: CASSHSGYGGYTDTQYF

J: TRBJ2-3
size: NA
length: 14
V: TRBV2
D: NA
DNA: TGTGCCAGCAGTGAGGAAAAGTGGACAGATACGCAGTATTTT
CDR3: CASSEEKWTDTQYF

J: TRBJ1-3
size: NA
length: 16
V: TRBV15
D: NA
DNA: TGTGCCACCAGCAGAGCGAACAGTCTCTCTGGAAACACCATATATTTT
CDR3: CATSRANSLSGNTIYF

J: TRBJ2-7
size: NA
length: 12
V: TRBV19
D: NA
DNA: TGTGCCACCAAGACCCAGGGGTCTGAGCAGTACTTC
CDR3: CATKTQGSEQYF

J: TRBJ2-5
size: NA
length: 13
V: TRBV5-3
D: TRBD2
DNA: TGTGCCAGAAGCCATAGCGGGGTAGAGACCCAGTACTTC
CDR3: CARSHSGVETQYF

J: TRBJ1-1
size: NA
length: 14
V: TRBV9
D: TRBD1
DNA: TGTGCCAGCAGCCGGGGGGACAGGGGGACTGAAGCTTTCTTT
CDR3: CASSRGDRGTEAFF

J: TRBJ1-5
size: NA
length: 14
V: TRBV18
D: NA
DNA: TGTGCCAGCTCACCGGGGCGGGGGACCCAGCCCCAGCATTTT
CDR3: CASSPGRGTQPQHF

J: TRBJ1-4
size: NA
length: 16
V: TRBV4-1
D: NA
DNA: TGCGCCAGCAGCCCCGGAGTCGGCCGGGGAAATGAAAAACTGTTTTTT
CDR3: CASSPGVGRGNEKLFF

J: TRBJ1-5
size: NA
length: 15
V: TRBV28
D: NA
DNA: TGTGCCAGCAGTCTAAGCGAGTATAGCAATCAGCCCCAGCATTTT
CDR3: CASSLSEYSNQPQHF